The next 18 T cell receptor beta chains were all read from a single sample in a study of T-cell reconstitution after alpha-beta-depleted transplantation in children. Unique molecular identifiers were used in preparing the TCRbeta library. TCRdb fed the PCR reads into MiXCR, producing one record per CDR3 protein. This table holds 450,000 to 600,000 distinct CDR3 sequences, about 10% found once. This sample comprised PBMCs, obtained before TCRalphabeta/CD19-depleted stem cell transplant. Source of these receptors: a child aged 2 to 15 with inherited bone marrow failure, due to receive a stem cell transplant.

The sample holds many counts of this clonotype. The chain links TRBV5-1 to TRBJ2-2; TRBD2 matches at 11 bases. There are 16 residues in the CDR3. Germline V lookup: CDR1 SGHRS, CDR2 YFSETQ. After removal of 6 bases from V and 5 bases from J, the junction contained 9 bases not matched to a gene. CDR3 residues: CASNPLAGDETGELFF. CDR3 nucleotides: TGCGCCAGCAACCCACTAGCGGGAGATGAAACCGGGGAGCTGTTTTTT. The full variable domain, completed using reference TRBV5-1 and TRBJ2-2, is KAGVTQTPRYLIKTRGQQVTLSCSPISGHRSVSWYQQTPGQGLQFLFEYFSETQRNKGNFPGRFSGRQFSNSRSEMNVSTLELGDSALYLCASNPLAGDETGELFFGEGSRLTVL.

This clonotype occurred a few times. The chain is built from TRBV20-1 and TRBJ2-1; TRBD2 matches 11 bases. V was clipped by 1 base and J by 0 bases; unmatched bases: 8. The CDR3 spans 18 residues. Germline CDR1 reads DFQATT; CDR2 reads SNEGSKA (reference sequence). DNA for the CDR3: TGCAGTGCTAGAGCAAACTTAGCGGGAGGGCGCTCCTACAATGAGCAGTTCTTC. This sequence encodes CSARANLAGGRSYNEQFF.

This clonotype was seen many times. The V gene is TRBV12-3 or TRBV12-4, the J gene TRBJ2-1; no clear D gene. V was cut by 3 bases and J by 9 bases, with 9 bases left in between. The CDR3 runs 12 residues. The CDR3: CASSLNRVEQFF. CDR3 DNA sequence: TGTGCCAGCAGTTTGAATCGGGTTGAGCAGTTCTTC.

This clonotype was seen ten or more times. The chain joins TRBV6-5 to TRBJ2-4; D is possibly TRBD1 (6 bases). The CDR3 length is 14 residues. Germline values: CDR1 MNHEY, CDR2 SVGAGI. The V end lost 2 bases, the J end lost 6 bases, and 11 bases lay between the germline ends. In nucleotides, the CDR3 is TGTGCCAGCAGTTACGGGGGCAGGGGAAACATTCAGTACTTC. It encodes CASSYGGRGNIQYF.

This clonotype was recorded a few times. The chain is built from TRBV19 and TRBJ1-3; D is ambiguous. Germline CDR1 LNHDA, CDR2 SQIVND (reference sequence). V lost 5 bases and J 2 bases, leaving 13 bases between the germline ends. The CDR3 runs to 15 residues. The CDR3 DNA sequence: TGTGCCAGTAGTGCCGACCGTAACCCTGGAAACACCATATATTTT. Translating it yields CASSADRNPGNTIYF.

The chain is built from TRBV24-1 and TRBJ2-2; D ambiguous. The V and J ends lost 2 bases and 4 bases respectively, with 13 bases between them. Germline CDR1 KGHDR, CDR2 SFDVKD. This CDR3 is 16 amino acids long. This CDR3 is CATSDSLQLATGELFF. The CDR3 DNA sequence: TGTGCCACCAGTGATTCCCTACAGCTCGCCACCGGGGAGCTGTTTTTT.

In its sample, this clonotype was seen a few times. J is TRBJ1-5 and V is TRBV6-6, with D uncertain. The CDR3 contains 12 residues. V was cut by 3 bases and J by 7 bases, with 7 bases left in between. Germline V gene lookup returns CDR1 MNHNY and CDR2 SVGAGI (reference sequence). The CDR3 DNA sequence: TGTGCCAGCAGTTATGTCGGGCAGCCCCAGCATTTT. Translation gives CASSYVGQPQHF.

This clonotype was observed many times. The chain is built from TRBV28 and TRBJ2-2; D might be TRBD1 (5 bases). The germline V gene encodes CDR1 MDHEN and CDR2 SYDVKM. CDR3 length equals 14 residues. Trimming left V 4 bases short and J 7 bases short, with 13 bases between. The CDR3 loop reads CASSSRAMHGELFF. In nucleotides, the CDR3 is TGTGCCAGCAGTTCCAGGGCAATGCACGGGGAGCTGTTTTTT.

This rearrangement joins TRBV12-3 or TRBV12-4 to TRBJ1-6, with D unclear. The CDR3 is 14 amino acids. V lost 1 base and J lost 12, with 13 bases in between. The CDR3 DNA is TGTGCCAGCAGTTTAGAGGGCAGGCTGGTACCCCTCCACTTT. This translates into CASSLEGRLVPLHF.

Comment on this clonotype: This may be a read error, as it is one base from a much larger clone. The genes are TRBV2 and TRBJ1-5; 9 bases match TRBD1. V lost 2 bases to trimming and J lost 4 bases; unmatched junction nucleotides: 6. The length of the CDR3 is 16 residues. Germline V gene data show CDR1 as SNHLY and CDR2 as FYNNEI. The CDR3 spells CASSENRDRANQPQHF. CDR3 coding DNA: TGTGCCAGCAGTGAAAACCGGGACAGGGCTAATCAGCCCCAGCATTTT.

There are a few counts of this clonotype. The chain recombines TRBV9 with TRBJ2-7; 10 nucleotides match TRBD1. The CDR3 spans 14 residues. Germline CDR1 SGDLS, CDR2 YYNGEE. V lost 4 bases to trimming and J lost 8 bases; unmatched junction nucleotides: 9. The CDR3 reads CASSSTATGGKQYF. The CDR3 nucleotides read TGTGCCAGCAGCTCTACCGCGACAGGGGGCAAGCAGTACTTC. Together with reference TRBV9 and TRBJ2-7, the CDR3 gives the full variable domain: DSGVTQTPKHLITATGQRVTLRCSPRSGDLSVYWYQQSLDQGLQFLIQYYNGEERAKGNILERFSAQQFPDLHSELNLSSLELGDSALYFCASSSTATGGKQYFGPGTRLTVT.

Remarks on this clonotype: This CDR3 fails to terminate in the conserved phenylalanine or tryptophan, so it likely reflects a read error. The chain links TRBV18 to TRBJ2-2; D gene unclear. The CDR3 runs 13 residues. Germline CDR1 and CDR2: KGHSH and LQKENI. V was shortened by 3 bases and J by 2 bases, with 4 bases between the two germline ends. The CDR3 nucleotides are TGTGCCAGCTCACCGGACAACACCGGGGAGCTGTTTTGT. Translation gives CASSPDNTGELFC.

As to this clonotype: A read error may explain this, as a much larger clone is one base away. This chain joins TRBV4-3 and TRBJ2-2, with no clear D. Trimming cost V 1 base and J 9 bases, with 12 bases left between them. This CDR3 is 14 amino acids long. Germline V gene sequence: CDR1 LGHNA, CDR2 YSLEER. CDR3 sequence: CASSQVWGTWELFF. Here the CDR3 DNA reads TGCGCCAGCAGCCAAGTTTGGGGAACCTGGGAGCTGTTTTTT.

Regarding this clonotype: One end of the junction fails to match germline, which may point to a read error. The chain couples TRBV5-6 to TRBJ1-1, with D unresolved. The length of the CDR3 is 13 residues. The germline V gene has CDR1 SGHDT and CDR2 YYEEEE. The CDR3 loop is CASSLYPPYEAYF. CDR3 coding DNA: TGTGCCAGCAGCTTGTACCCACCCTATGAAGCTTACTTT.

The sample holds many counts of this clonotype. The V and J genes are TRBV4-3 and TRBJ2-4, with TRBD2 matching 7 bases. This CDR3 region has 15 residues. Germline CDR1 reads LGHNA; CDR2 reads YSLEER. V lost 3 bases and J lost 2; bases outside the gene matches: 4. The CDR3 region has the DNA TGCGCCAGCAGCCAGGTAGCGGGCTCCAAAAACATTCAGTACTTC. Protein sequence: CASSQVAGSKNIQYF.

This clonotype was seen more than once but under ten times. The V call is TRBV30, the J call TRBJ2-3; D remains ambiguous. CDR1 and CDR2 from the germline V gene are GTSNPN and SVGIG (reference sequence). CDR3 length: 14 residues. Trimming left V 0 bases short and J 3 bases short, with 10 bases between. In nucleotides, the CDR3 is TGTGCCTGGAGTGTCTTATTAGCAACAGATACGCAGTATTTT. Amino acid sequence: CAWSVLLATDTQYF.

This clonotype came up many times. The J gene is TRBJ2-1, the V gene TRBV25-1, with D perhaps given as TRBD1 or TRBD2 (6 bases each). Germline V gene lookup returns CDR1 MGHDK and CDR2 SYGVNS. Trimming removed 1 base from V and 3 bases from J, with 16 bases in between. The CDR3 loop spans 17 amino acids. The CDR3 sequence is CASSESRGQGGYNEQFF. The CDR3 DNA reads as TGTGCCAGCAGTGAATCCAGGGGCCAGGGAGGCTACAATGAGCAGTTCTTC.

This clonotype was observed many times. This chain connects TRBV5-1 to TRBJ1-2; D is possibly TRBD1 (5 bases). CDR1 is SGHRS and CDR2 is YFSETQ in the germline V gene. The CDR3 covers 15 residues. V lost 1 base to trimming and J lost 6 bases, with 16 bases between them. CDR3 protein: CASSLTHIQGDGYTF. The CDR3 DNA is TGCGCCAGCAGCTTGACCCACATCCAGGGAGATGGCTACACCTTC.